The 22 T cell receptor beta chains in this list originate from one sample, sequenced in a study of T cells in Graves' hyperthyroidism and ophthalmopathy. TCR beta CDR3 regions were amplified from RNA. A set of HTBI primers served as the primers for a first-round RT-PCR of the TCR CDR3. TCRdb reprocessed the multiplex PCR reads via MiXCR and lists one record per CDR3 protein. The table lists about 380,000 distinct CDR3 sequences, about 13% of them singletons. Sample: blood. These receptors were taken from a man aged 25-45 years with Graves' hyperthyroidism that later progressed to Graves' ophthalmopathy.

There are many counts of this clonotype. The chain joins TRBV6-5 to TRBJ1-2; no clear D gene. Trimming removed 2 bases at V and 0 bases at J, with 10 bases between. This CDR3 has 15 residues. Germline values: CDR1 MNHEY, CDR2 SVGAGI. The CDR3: CASSYGPVTNYGYTF. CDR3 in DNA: TGTGCCAGCAGTTACGGCCCGGTGACTAACTATGGCTACACCTTC.

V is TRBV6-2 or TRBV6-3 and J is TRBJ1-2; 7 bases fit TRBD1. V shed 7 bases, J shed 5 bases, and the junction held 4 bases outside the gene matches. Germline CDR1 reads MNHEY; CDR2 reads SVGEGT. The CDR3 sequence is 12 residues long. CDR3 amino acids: CASKGARYGYTF. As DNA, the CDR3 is TGTGCCAGCAAGGGGGCAAGGTATGGCTACACCTTC.

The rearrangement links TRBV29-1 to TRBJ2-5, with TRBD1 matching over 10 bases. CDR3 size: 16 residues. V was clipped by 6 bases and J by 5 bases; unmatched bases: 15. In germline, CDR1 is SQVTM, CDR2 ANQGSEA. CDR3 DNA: TGCAGCGTCGCCCGGACCGGGACAGGGGAACGGGAGACCCAGTACTTC. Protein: CSVARTGTGERETQYF. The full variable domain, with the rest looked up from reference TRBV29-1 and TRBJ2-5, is SAVISQKPSRDICQRGTSLTIQCQVDSQVTMMFWYRQQPGQSLTLIATANQGSEATYESGFVIDKFPISRPNLTFSTLTVSNMSPEDSSIYLCSVARTGTGERETQYFGPGTRLLVL.

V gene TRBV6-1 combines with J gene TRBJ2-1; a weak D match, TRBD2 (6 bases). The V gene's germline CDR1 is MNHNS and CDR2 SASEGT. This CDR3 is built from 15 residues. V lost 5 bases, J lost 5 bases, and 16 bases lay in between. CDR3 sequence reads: CASSFGGEPNNEQFF. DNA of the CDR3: TGTGCCAGCAGTTTCGGCGGGGAACCGAACAATGAGCAGTTCTTC.

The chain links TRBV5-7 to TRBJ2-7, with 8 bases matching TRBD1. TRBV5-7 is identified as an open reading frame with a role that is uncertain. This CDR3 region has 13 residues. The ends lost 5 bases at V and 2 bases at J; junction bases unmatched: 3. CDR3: CASRPDRAYEQYF. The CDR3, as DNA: TGTGCCAGCAGGCCGGACAGGGCCTACGAGCAGTACTTC.

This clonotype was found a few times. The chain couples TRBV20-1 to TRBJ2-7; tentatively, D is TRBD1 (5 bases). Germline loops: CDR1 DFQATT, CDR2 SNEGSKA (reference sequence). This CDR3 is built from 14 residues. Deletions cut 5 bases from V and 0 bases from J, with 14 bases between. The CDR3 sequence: CSAQRQTSSYEQYF. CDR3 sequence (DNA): TGCAGTGCTCAAAGACAGACGAGCTCCTACGAGCAGTACTTC.

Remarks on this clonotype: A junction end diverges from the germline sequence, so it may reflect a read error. This CDR3 reads CASSSDLNQDF. DNA of the CDR3: TGTGCCAGCAGCTCGGACCTTAATCAGGACTTC. This sequence joins TRBV7-9 and TRBJ2-5; D ambiguous. The CDR3 runs 11 residues. Germline V gives CDR1 SEHNR, CDR2 FQNEAQ (reference sequence).

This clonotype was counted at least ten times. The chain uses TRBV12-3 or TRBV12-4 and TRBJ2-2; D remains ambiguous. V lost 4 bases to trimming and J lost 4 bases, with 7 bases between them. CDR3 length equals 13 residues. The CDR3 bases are TGTGCCAGCAGTTCCTGGGCCACCGGGGAGCTGTTTTTT. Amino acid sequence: CASSSWATGELFF.

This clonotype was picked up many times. The CDR3 here is CSARDGRRGLVNQPQHF. The CDR3 DNA is TGCAGTGCTAGAGATGGGAGGAGGGGTTTAGTCAATCAGCCCCAGCATTTT. The J gene is TRBJ1-5, the V gene TRBV20-1; a possible D gene is TRBD1 (5 bases). Germline V gene data show CDR1 as DFQATT and CDR2 as SNEGSKA (reference sequence). The CDR3 runs to 17 residues. The ends were cut back, 0 bases at V and 3 bases at J, with 18 bases in the middle.

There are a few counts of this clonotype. The CDR3 DNA reads TGTGCCAGCAGCTTAGGCATTCAGGGGTCGGGGACCTACGAGCAGTACTTC. It codes for CASSLGIQGSGTYEQYF. The chain couples TRBV7-6 to TRBJ2-7; weak D call: TRBD1 (6 bases). Germline assignment: CDR1 SGHVS and CDR2 FNYEAQ. Trimming left V 1 base short and J 2 bases short, with 18 bases between. The CDR3 spans 17 residues.

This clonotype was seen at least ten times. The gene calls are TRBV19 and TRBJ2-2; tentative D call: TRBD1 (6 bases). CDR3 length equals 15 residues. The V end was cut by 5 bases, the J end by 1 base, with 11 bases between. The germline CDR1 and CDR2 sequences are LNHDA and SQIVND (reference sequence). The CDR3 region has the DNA TGTGCCAGTAGTTACAGGGCCCTGAACACCGGGGAGCTGTTTTTT. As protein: CASSYRALNTGELFF.

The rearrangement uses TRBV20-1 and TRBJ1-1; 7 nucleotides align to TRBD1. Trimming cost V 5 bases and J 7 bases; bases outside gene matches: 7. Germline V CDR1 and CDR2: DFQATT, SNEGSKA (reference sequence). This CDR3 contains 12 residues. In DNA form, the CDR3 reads TGCAGTGCTCCGGACAGGCGGATTGAAGCTTTCTTT. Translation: CSAPDRRIEAFF.

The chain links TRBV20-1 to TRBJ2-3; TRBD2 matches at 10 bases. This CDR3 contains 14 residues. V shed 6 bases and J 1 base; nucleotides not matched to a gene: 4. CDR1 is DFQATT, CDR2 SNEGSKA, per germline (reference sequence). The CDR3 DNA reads TGCAGTGCGCCAACTAGCGGGGGCACAGATACGCAGTATTTT. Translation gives CSAPTSGGTDTQYF.

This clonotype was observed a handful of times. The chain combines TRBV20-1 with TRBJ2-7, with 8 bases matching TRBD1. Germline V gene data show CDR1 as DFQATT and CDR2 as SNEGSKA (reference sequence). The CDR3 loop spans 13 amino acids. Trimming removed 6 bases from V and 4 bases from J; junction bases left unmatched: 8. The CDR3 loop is CSAPRTGRYEQYF. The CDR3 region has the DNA TGCAGTGCCCCTCGGACAGGGCGGTACGAGCAGTACTTC.

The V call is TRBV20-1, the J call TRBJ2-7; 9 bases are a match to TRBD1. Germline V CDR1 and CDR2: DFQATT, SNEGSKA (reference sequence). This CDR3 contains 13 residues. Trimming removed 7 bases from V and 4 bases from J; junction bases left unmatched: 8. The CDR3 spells CSVAGTGIYEQYF. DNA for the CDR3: TGCAGTGTCGCCGGGACAGGGATTTACGAGCAGTACTTC.

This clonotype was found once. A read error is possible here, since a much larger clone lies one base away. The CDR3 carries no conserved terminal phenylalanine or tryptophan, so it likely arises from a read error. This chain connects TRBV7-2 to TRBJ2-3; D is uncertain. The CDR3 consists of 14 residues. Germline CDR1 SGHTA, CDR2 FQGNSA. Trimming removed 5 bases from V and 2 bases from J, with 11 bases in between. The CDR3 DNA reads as TGTGCCAGCAGCCCTACCGTACCCACAGATACGCAGTATCTT. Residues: CASSPTVPTDTQYL.

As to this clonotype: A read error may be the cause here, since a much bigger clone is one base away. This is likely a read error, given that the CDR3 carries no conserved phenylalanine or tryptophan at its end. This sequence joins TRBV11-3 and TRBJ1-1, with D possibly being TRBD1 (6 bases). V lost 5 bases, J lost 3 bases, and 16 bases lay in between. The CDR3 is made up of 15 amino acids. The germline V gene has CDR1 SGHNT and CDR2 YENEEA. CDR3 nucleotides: TGTGCCAGCAGCCCAAACGACAGGAGGGACACTGAAGCTTTCTGT. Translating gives CASSPNDRRDTEAFC.

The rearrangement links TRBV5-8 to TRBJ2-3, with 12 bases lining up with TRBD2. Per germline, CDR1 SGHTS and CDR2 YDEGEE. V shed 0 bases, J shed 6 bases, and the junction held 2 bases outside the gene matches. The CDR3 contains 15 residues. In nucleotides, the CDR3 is TGTGCCAGCAGCTTGGGACTAGCGGGGGATGATACGCAGTATTTT. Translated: CASSLGLAGDDTQYF. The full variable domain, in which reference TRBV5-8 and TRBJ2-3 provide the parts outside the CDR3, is EAGVTQSPTHLIKTRGQQATLRCSPISGHTSVYWYQQALGLGLQFLLWYDEGEERNRGNFPPRFSGRQFPNYSSELNVNALELEDSALYLCASSLGLAGDDTQYFGPGTRLTVL.

The CDR3 reads CSAYTSGGPYEQYF. CDR3 coding DNA: TGCAGTGCTTATACTAGCGGGGGACCCTACGAGCAGTACTTC. This chain links TRBV20-1 with TRBJ2-7; 11 bases are shared with TRBD2. CDR1 is DFQATT, CDR2 SNEGSKA, per germline (reference sequence). CDR3 length: 14 residues. The V and J ends lost 5 bases and 2 bases, in that order; junction bases with no gene match: 5.

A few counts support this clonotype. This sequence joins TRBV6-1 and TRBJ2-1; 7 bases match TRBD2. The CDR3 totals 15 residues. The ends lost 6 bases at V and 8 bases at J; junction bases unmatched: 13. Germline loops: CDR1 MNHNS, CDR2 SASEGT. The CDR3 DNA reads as TGTGCCAGCAGGGGCGGACTAGGCCTAATGGATGAGCAGTTCTTC. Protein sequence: CASRGGLGLMDEQFF.

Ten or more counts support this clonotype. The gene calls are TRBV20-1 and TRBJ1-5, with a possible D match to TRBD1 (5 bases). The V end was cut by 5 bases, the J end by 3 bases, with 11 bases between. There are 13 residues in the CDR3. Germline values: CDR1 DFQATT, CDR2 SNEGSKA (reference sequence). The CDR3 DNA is TGCAGTGCTTGGGACGGAAACAATCAGCCCCAGCATTTT. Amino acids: CSAWDGNNQPQHF.

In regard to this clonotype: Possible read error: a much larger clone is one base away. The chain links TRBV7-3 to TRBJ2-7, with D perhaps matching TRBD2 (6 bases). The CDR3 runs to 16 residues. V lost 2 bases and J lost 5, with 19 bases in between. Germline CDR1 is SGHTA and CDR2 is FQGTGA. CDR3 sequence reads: CASSLRRGSYLDEQYF. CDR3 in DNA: TGTGCCAGCAGCTTACGGCGGGGAAGTTATTTGGACGAGCAGTACTTC.